The subject of this entry is one TCR beta chain. Using the 5' RACE reads, TCRdb records one entry per CDR3 protein without DNA. Here the sample table reports 400,000 or so distinct CDR3 sequences. The data were taken from a study of T cells expressing NK-cell markers. From germline, CDR1 is DFQATT and CDR2 SNEGSKA (reference sequence). This CDR3 has 19 residues. The chain has TRBV20-1 and TRBJ2-2; TCRdb indicates TRBD2, and absent DNA this call remains unverified. Sample: blood T cells: a sorted CD56 or NKG2C T cell subset, CD4+ or CD8+ T cells, or bulk PBMC T cells (not recorded which). The source of this sequence is a woman aged 45-59 years in good health. CDR3 sequence: CSARAGGLAGGWDTGELFF.